These T cell receptor beta chains were read from a single sample in a study of blood T cell repertoires in COVID-19. Method: immunoSEQ multiplex PCR; TCRdb's copy keeps in-frame clones and lacks some. The repertoire includes approximately 240,000 clones, roughly 84% of them detected once, and under 4.5% sits in the top ten. Sequenced input: peripheral blood. These receptors originate from a woman in her 40s with active or convalescent COVID-19. Both conserved end residues are part of each CDR3. D genes are given only for firm matches. Size values are once, few and many counts, or a class for expanded clones, and some rows have none.

d_call: -; j_call: TRBJ2-7; clone_size: -; v_call: TRBV6-6; cdr3_nt: TGTGCCAGCAGTTACCAGGCGTCCTACGAGCAGTACTTC; cdr3_aa: CASSYQASYEQYF
d_call: TRBD2; j_call: TRBJ2-7; clone_size: -; v_call: TRBV7-9; cdr3_nt: TGTGCCAGCAGCACGGGACTAGCGGGAAAATACGAGCAGTACTTC; cdr3_aa: CASSTGLAGKYEQYF
d_call: TRBD1; j_call: TRBJ1-4; clone_size: few; v_call: TRBV28; cdr3_nt: TGTGCCAGCAGGTTCGAGGGGACAGATAAAAAACTGTTTTTT; cdr3_aa: CASRFEGTDKKLFF
d_call: TRBD1; j_call: TRBJ1-6; clone_size: -; v_call: TRBV28; cdr3_nt: TGTGCCAGCCGGTACAGGGGCTCTCTTTCACCCCTCCACTTT; cdr3_aa: CASRYRGSLSPLHF
d_call: TRBD1; j_call: TRBJ1-6; clone_size: -; v_call: TRBV28; cdr3_nt: TGTGCCAGCAGACCCGCCACAGGGGGTAAATCACCCCTCCACTTT; cdr3_aa: CASRPATGGKSPLHF
d_call: -; j_call: TRBJ1-1; clone_size: -; v_call: TRBV11-1; cdr3_nt: TGTGTCAGCAGCTTTAACCGGTTGGGCGGGGGCACTGAAGCTTTCTTT; cdr3_aa: CVSSFNRLGGGTEAFF
d_call: TRBD1; j_call: TRBJ2-1; clone_size: -; v_call: TRBV29-1; cdr3_nt: TGCAGCGTCGCTAGCCCGGGACAGGGTTACAATGAGCAGTTCTTC; cdr3_aa: CSVASPGQGYNEQFF
d_call: -; j_call: TRBJ1-2; clone_size: few; v_call: TRBV10-3; cdr3_nt: TGTGCCATCAGTGTACAGGATAACTATGGCTACACCTTC; cdr3_aa: CAISVQDNYGYTF
d_call: -; j_call: TRBJ1-2; clone_size: -; v_call: TRBV28; cdr3_nt: TGTGCCAGCAGTTTATCATATGGCTACACCTTC; cdr3_aa: CASSLSYGYTF
d_call: TRBD1; j_call: TRBJ1-2; clone_size: -; v_call: TRBV7-2; cdr3_nt: TGTGCCAGCAGCTATACAGGGGGTTTAGGCTACACCTTC; cdr3_aa: CASSYTGGLGYTF
d_call: TRBD1; j_call: TRBJ1-3; clone_size: -; v_call: TRBV28; cdr3_nt: TGTGCCAGCTCCCAGGGGGTAAGCACCATATATTTT; cdr3_aa: CASSQGVSTIYF
d_call: -; j_call: TRBJ1-1; clone_size: -; v_call: TRBV7-9; cdr3_nt: TGTGCCAGCAGCTTAGGAGGATCGGCTTTCTTT; cdr3_aa: CASSLGGSAFF